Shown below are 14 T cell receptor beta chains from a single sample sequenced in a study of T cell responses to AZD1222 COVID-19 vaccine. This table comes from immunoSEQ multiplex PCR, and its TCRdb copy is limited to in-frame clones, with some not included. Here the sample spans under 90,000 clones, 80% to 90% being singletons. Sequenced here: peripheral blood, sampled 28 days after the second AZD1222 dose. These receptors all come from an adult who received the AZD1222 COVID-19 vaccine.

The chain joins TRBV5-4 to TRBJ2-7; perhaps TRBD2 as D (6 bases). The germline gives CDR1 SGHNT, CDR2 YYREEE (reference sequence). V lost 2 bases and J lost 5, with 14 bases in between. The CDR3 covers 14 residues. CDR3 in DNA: TGTGCCAGCAGCTTCGCTGAGGAGGGCGACGAGCAGTACTTC. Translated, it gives CASSFAEEGDEQYF.

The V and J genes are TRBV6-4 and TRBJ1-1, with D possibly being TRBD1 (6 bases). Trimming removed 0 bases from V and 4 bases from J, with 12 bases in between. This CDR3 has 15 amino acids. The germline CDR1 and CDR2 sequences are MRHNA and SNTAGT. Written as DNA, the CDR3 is TGTGCCAGCAGTGACTCCTCAGGGGCCGTCACTGAAGCTTTCTTT. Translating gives CASSDSSGAVTEAFF.

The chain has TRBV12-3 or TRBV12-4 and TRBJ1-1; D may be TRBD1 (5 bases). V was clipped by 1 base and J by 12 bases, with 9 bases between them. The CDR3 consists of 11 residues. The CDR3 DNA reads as TGTGCCAGCAGTTTAGGCAGGGAAACTTTCTTT. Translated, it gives CASSLGRETFF.

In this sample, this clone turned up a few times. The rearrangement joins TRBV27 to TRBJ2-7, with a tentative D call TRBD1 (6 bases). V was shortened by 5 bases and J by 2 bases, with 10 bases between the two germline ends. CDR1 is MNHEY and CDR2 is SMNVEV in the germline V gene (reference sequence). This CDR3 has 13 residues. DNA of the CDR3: TGTGCCAGCAGTCCGGGACAAACCTACGAGCAGTACTTC. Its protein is CASSPGQTYEQYF.

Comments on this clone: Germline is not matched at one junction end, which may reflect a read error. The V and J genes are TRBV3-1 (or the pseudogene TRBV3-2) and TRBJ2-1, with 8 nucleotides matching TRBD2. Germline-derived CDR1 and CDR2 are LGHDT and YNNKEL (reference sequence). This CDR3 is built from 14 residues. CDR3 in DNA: TGTGCCAGCAGCCAACCCGGGAGGGGCAATGAGCGGTTCTTC. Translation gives CASSQPGRGNERFF.

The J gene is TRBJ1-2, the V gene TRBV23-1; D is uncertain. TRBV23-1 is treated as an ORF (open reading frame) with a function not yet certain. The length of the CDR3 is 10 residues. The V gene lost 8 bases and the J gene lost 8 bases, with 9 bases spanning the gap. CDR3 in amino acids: CASVPKGYTF. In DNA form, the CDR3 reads TGCGCCAGCGTTCCAAAGGGCTACACCTTC.

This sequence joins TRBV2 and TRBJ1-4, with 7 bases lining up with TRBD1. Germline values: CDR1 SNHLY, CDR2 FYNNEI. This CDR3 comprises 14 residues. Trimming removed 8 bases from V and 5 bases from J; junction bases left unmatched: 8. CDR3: CASLFPTGNEKLFF. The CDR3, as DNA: TGTGCCAGCCTTTTCCCGACAGGGAATGAAAAACTGTTTTTT.

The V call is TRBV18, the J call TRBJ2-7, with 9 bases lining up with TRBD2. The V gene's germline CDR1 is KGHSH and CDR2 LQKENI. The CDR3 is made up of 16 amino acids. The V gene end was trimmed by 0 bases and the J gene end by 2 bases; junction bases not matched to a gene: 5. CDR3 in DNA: TGTGCCAGCTCACCACCGCGAGCGGGGGGCACCTACGAGCAGTACTTC. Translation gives CASSPPRAGGTYEQYF.

The CDR3 DNA sequence: TGTGCCAGCAGTGCAGTAACCTATGGCTACACCTTC. It is translated as CASSAVTYGYTF. J is TRBJ1-2 and V is TRBV2; no firm D call. CDR1 SNHLY and CDR2 FYNNEI come from the germline V gene. V was cut by 4 bases and J by 4 bases, with 7 bases left in between. The CDR3 totals 12 residues.

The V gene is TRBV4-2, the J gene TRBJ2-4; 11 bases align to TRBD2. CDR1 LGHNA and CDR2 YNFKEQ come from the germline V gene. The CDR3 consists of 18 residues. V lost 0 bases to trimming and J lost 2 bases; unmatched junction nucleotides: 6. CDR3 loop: CASSQDFLAGGPKNIQYF. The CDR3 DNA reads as TGTGCCAGCAGCCAAGATTTCCTAGCGGGGGGCCCCAAAAACATTCAGTACTTC.

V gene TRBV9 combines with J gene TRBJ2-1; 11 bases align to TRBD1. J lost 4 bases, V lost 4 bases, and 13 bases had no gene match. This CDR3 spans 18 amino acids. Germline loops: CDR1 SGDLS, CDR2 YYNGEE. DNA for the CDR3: TGTGCCAGCAGCCCCAGTCCCGGGACAGGGGGAGGGTACAATGAGCAGTTCTTC. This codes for CASSPSPGTGGGYNEQFF.

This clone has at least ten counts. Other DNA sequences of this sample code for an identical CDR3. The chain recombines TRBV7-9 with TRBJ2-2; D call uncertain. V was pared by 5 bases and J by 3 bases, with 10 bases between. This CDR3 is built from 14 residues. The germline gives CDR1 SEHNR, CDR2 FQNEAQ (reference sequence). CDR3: CASSPRAYTGELFF. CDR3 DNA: TGTGCCAGCAGCCCACGGGCCTACACCGGGGAGCTGTTTTTT.

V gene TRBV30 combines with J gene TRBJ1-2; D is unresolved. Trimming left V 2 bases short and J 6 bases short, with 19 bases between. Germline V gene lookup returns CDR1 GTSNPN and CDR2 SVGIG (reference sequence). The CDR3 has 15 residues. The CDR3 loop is CAWSLGSWSSDGYTF. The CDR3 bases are TGTGCCTGGAGTCTGGGCAGTTGGAGTTCGGATGGCTACACCTTC.

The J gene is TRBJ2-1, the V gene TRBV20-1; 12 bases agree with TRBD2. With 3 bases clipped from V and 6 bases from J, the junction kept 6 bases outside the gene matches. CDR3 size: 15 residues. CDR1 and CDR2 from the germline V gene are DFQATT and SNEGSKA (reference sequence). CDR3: CSASALAGGGNEQFF. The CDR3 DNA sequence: TGCAGTGCTAGTGCACTAGCGGGGGGTGGCAATGAGCAGTTCTTC.